This T cell receptor (beta chain) was obtained from a study of blood T cell repertoires in COVID-19. Study context: Samples taken during acute and convalescent COVID-19 were collected in the United States, Italy and Spain.

Study processing details: Counts of nucleated cells, estimated from reference gene primer amplification, were obtained. Produced via immunoSEQ multiplex PCR; TCRdb's table is partial and in-frame only. The D gene and trimming were derived from the DNA, and the V and J assignments and clone size from that table. The repertoire holds approximately 93,000 clones, just over 85% seen once, with about 30% in the top ten. The germline V gene encodes CDR1 MGHRA and CDR2 YSYEKL. Trimming cost V 3 bases and J 1 base; bases outside gene matches: 5. CDR3 length equals 17 residues. The chain recombines TRBV4-1 with TRBJ2-3; 12 bases agree with TRBD2. The sample comprised peripheral blood. This receptor was taken from a man in his fifties with active or convalescent COVID-19. The CDR3 region has the DNA TGCGCCAGCAGCCAGGGACTAGCGGGCCTTGGCACAGATACGCAGTATTTT. This sequence encodes CASSQGLAGLGTDTQYF.